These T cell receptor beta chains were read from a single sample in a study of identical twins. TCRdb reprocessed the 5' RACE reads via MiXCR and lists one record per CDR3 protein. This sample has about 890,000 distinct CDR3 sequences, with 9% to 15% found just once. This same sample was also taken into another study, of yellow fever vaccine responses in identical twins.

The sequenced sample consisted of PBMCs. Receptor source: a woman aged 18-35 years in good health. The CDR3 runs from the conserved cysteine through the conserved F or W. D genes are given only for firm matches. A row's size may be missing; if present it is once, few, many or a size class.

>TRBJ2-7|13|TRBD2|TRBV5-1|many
CASSPGTIYEQYF
TGCGCCAGCAGCCCCGGGACTATCTACGAGCAGTACTTC
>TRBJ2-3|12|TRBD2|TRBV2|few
CASGREGDTQYF
TGTGCCAGCGGTCGGGAGGGAGATACGCAGTATTTT
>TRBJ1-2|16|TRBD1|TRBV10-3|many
CAISEQAGTANYGYTF
TGTGCCATCAGTGAACAGGCCGGGACAGCTAACTATGGCTACACCTTC
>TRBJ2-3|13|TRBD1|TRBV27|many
CASRDRDTDTQYF
TGTGCCTCCCGGGACAGAGACACAGATACGCAGTATTTT
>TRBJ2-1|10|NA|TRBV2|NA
CASSGRQQFF
TGTGCCAGCAGTGGCAGGCAGCAGTTCTTC
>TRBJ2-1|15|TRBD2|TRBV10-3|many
CAISEGTSGYNEQFF
TGTGCCATCAGTGAAGGGACTAGCGGATACAATGAGCAGTTCTTC
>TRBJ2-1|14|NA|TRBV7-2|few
CASSRDSFGNEQFF
TGTGCCAGCAGCCGGGACTCGTTTGGCAATGAGCAGTTCTTC
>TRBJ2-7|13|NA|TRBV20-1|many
CSARDVRSYEQYF
TGCAGTGCTAGAGATGTCCGTTCCTACGAGCAGTACTTC
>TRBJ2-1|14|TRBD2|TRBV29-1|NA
CSVDKRELSNEQFF
TGCAGCGTTGACAAGCGGGAGCTAAGTAATGAGCAGTTCTTC
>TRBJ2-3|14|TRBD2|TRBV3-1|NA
CASSQGEGWGTQYF
TGTGCCAGCAGCCAAGGGGAGGGGTGGGGTACGCAGTATTTT
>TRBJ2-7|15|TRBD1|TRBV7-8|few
CASSKRQGNSYEQYF
TGTGCCAGCAGCAAAAGACAGGGGAACTCCTACGAGCAGTACTTC
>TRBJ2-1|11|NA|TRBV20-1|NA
CSARQVGEQFF
TGCAGTGCTAGACAGGTGGGCGAGCAGTTCTTC
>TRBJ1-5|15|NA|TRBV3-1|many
CASSQSRGPNQPQHF
TGTGCCAGCAGCCAATCCCGGGGGCCCAATCAGCCCCAGCATTTT
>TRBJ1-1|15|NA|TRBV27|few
CASHRNGGGNTEAFF
TGTGCCAGCCACAGAAACGGGGGCGGAAACACTGAAGCTTTCTTT
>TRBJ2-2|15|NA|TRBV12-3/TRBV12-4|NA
CASSPHKGNTGELFF
TGTGCCAGCAGTCCCCACAAAGGAAACACCGGGGAGCTGTTTTTT
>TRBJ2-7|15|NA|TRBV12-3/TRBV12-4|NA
CASTLSSGRSYEQYF
TGTGCCAGCACCCTTAGTTCAGGGCGCAGCTACGAGCAGTACTTC
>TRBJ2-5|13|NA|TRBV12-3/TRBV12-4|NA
CASKEAGQETQYF
TGTGCCAGCAAAGAGGCGGGCCAAGAGACCCAGTACTTC
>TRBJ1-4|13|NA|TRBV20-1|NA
CSARAPGGEKLFF
TGCAGTGCTAGAGCCCCCGGTGGTGAAAAACTGTTTTTT
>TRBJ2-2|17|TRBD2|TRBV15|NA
CATSATSGAPNTGELFF
TGTGCCACCAGCGCGACTAGCGGGGCTCCGAACACCGGGGAGCTGTTTTTT
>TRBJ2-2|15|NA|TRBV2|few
CASQYNYANTGELFF
TGTGCCAGCCAATACAATTACGCGAACACCGGGGAGCTGTTTTTT
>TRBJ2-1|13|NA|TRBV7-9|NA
CASLGYAYNEQFF
TGTGCCAGCTTAGGATATGCCTACAATGAGCAGTTCTTC
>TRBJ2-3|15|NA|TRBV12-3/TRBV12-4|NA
CASSLRLGLVDTQYF
TGTGCCAGCAGTTTAAGGCTAGGCCTGGTTGATACGCAGTATTTT
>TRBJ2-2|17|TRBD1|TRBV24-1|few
CATSDLPTGQRTGELFF
TGTGCCACCAGTGATCTCCCGACAGGGCAAAGGACCGGGGAGCTGTTTTTT
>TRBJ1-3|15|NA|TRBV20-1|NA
CSARDRLSSGNTIYF
TGCAGTGCTAGAGATCGGCTCAGCTCTGGAAACACCATATATTTT
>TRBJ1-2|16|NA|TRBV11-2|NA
CASSLVELRPNYGYTF
TGTGCCAGCAGCTTAGTCGAGCTACGACCCAACTATGGCTACACCTTC
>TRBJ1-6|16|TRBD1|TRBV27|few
CASSLSVGTGLSPLHF
TGTGCCAGCAGTTTAAGTGTCGGGACAGGTCTTTCACCCCTCCACTTT